This T cell receptor (beta chain) was sequenced in a study of preoperative IRX-2 immunotherapy in early breast cancer. Profiled with immunoSEQ multiplex PCR; TCRdb holds only in-frame clones, not every one. The table has around 88,000 clones, around 86% seen once; the top ten hold roughly 2%. The germline V and J ends were trimmed by 5 bases and 3 bases, with 17 bases remaining between them. The CDR3 sequence is 15 residues long. CDR1 is SGHNT, CDR2 YENEEA, per germline. Treatment given: preoperative locoregional IRX-2 cytokine immunotherapy. The sample here was tumor tissue, taken after IRX-2 immunotherapy. The receptor was isolated from a human donor with breast cancer. This rearrangement joins TRBV11-3 to TRBJ2-7; tentatively, D is TRBD1 (5 bases). This CDR3 is CASSQTALIDYEQYF. For the CDR3, the DNA is TGTGCCAGCAGCCAGACAGCCCTCATCGACTACGAGCAGTACTTC.